The present T cell receptor (beta chain) was sequenced within a study of shared clonotypes between healthy human individuals. Study-wide results and caveats: Across a handful of donors, naive CD4 shared around 5%, naive CD8 under 4%, memory CD4 roughly 2.5%, memory CD8 roughly 0.37%. Shared clonotypes across all four donors exceeded non-shared ones in generation probability.

The table came from immunoSEQ multiplex PCR; TCRdb's copy has only in-frame clones and leaves some out. The sample records 2 million to 2.5 million clones, 90% to 97% being singletons. In regard to this clone: Antigen specificity is unknown. Other DNA sequences in the sample encode the same CDR3.

The CDR3 extends over 14 amino acids. The germline V gene encodes CDR1 SGHRS and CDR2 YFSETQ. Trimming left V 3 bases short and J 2 bases short, with 11 bases between. The specimen sequenced was naive CD4+ T cells sorted from blood. Subset in this sample: CD45RA+ positively selected. The rearrangement uses TRBV5-1 and TRBJ1-1, with D tentatively TRBD1 (5 bases). The source is a man between 18 and 29 years old in good health. As DNA, the CDR3 is TGCGCCAGCAGCTCAGGGACGGCAAACACTGAAGCTTTCTTT. Protein product: CASSSGTANTEAFF.